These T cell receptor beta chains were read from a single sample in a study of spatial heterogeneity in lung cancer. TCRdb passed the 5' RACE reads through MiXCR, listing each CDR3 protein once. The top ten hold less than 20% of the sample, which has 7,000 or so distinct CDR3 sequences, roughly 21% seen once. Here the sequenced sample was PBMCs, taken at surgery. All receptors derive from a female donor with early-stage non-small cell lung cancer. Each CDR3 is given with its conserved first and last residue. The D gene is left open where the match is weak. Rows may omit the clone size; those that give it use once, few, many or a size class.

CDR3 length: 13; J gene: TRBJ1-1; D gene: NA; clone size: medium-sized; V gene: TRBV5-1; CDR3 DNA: TGCGCCAGCAGCTTGGTTTACCACACTGAAGCTTTCTTT; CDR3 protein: CASSLVYHTEAFF
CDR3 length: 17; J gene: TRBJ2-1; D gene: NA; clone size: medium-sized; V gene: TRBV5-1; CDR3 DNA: TGCGCCAGCAGCTTTCAGGCGGGACTTAGCTCCTACAATGAGCAGTTCTTC; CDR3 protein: CASSFQAGLSSYNEQFF
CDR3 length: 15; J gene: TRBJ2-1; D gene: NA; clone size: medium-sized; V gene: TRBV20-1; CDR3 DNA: TGCAGTGCTAGAGCAGTGGTAAAAGCTTCCAATGAGCAGTTCTTC; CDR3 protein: CSARAVVKASNEQFF
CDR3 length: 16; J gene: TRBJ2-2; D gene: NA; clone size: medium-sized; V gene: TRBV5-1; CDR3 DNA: TGCGCCAGCAGCTTGGCCGGTGGAACGAACACCGGGGAGCTGTTTTTT; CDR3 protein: CASSLAGGTNTGELFF
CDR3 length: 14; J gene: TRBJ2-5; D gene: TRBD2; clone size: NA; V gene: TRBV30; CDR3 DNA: TGTGCCTGGAGTCCTCTAGCGGGAAGAGAGACCCAGTACTTC; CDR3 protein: CAWSPLAGRETQYF
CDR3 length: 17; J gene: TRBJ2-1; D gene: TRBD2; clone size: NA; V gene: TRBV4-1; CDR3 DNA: TGCGCCAGCAGCCAAGATTTTAGCGGGAGTGGTTTGGATGAGCAGTTCTTC; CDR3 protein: CASSQDFSGSGLDEQFF
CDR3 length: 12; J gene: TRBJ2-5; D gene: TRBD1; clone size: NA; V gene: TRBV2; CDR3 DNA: TGTGCCAGCACGGACAGGGGAGAGACCCAGTACTTC; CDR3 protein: CASTDRGETQYF
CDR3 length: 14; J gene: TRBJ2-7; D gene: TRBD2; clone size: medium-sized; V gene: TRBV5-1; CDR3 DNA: TGCGCCAGCAGCTTCGGCGGGAGCGGCCACGAGCAGTACTTC; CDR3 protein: CASSFGGSGHEQYF
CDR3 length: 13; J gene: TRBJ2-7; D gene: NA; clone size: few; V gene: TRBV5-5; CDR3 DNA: TGTGCCAGCAGCTTGGGAGATTATTACGAGCAGTACTTC; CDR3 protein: CASSLGDYYEQYF
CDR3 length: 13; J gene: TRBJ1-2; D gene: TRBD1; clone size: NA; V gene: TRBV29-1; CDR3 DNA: TGCAGCGTTGGGACAGGGCGGGACTATGGCTACACCTTC; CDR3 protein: CSVGTGRDYGYTF
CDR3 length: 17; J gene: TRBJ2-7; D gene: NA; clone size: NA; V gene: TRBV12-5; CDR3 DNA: TGTGCTAGTGGTTTGGTAAGCGACCAGCGGGTGGCCTACGAGCAGTACTTC; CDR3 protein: CASGLVSDQRVAYEQYF
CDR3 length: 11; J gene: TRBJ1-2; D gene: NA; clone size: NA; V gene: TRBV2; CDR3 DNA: TGTGCCAGCAGTGACAACTATGGCTACACCTTC; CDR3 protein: CASSDNYGYTF
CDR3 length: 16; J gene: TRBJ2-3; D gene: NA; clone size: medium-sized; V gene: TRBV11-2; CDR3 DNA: TGTGCCAGCAGCTCAGCCGGACGGGACCCAAGTGATACGCAGTATTTT; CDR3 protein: CASSSAGRDPSDTQYF
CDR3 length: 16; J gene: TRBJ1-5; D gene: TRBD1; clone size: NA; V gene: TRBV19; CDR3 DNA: TGTGCCAGTAGTATTGGGGGCAGGGGGGATTCTCAGCCCCAGCATTTT; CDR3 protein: CASSIGGRGDSQPQHF
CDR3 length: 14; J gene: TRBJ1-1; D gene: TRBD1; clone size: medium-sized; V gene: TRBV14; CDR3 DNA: TGTGCCAGCAGCCAAGAACTCCGGGACAGTCGTACTTTCTTT; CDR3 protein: CASSQELRDSRTFF
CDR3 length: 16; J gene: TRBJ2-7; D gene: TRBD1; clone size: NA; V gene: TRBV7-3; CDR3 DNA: TGTGCCAGCAGCCTCACAGGGGGCGCATTGAGCTACGAGCAGTACTTC; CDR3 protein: CASSLTGGALSYEQYF
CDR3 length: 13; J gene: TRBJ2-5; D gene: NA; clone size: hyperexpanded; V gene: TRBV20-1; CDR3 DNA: TGCAGTGGCCGGGACATAGGGCCAGAGACCCAGTACTTC; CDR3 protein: CSGRDIGPETQYF
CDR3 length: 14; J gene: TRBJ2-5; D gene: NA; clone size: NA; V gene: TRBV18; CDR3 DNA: TGTGCCAGCTCACCCAAGTCCGGGGCAGAGACCCAGTACTTC; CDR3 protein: CASSPKSGAETQYF
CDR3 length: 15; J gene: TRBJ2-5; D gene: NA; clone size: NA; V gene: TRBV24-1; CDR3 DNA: TGTGCCACCAGGGGGGGGCCAAGAGAACAAGAGACCCAGTACTTC; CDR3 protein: CATRGGPREQETQYF
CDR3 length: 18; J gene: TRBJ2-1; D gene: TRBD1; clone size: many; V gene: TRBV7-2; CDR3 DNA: TGTGCCAGCAGCTTCCTCTCCGGGACAGGGTTTGGGTACAATGAGCAGTTCTTC; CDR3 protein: CASSFLSGTGFGYNEQFF
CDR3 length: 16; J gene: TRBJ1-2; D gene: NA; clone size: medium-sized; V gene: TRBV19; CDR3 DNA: TGTGCCAGTAGTATAGGGGCAGGCGCCGCTAACTATGGCTACACCTTC; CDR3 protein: CASSIGAGAANYGYTF
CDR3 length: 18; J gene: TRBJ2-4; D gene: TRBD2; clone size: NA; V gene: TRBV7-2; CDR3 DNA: TGTGCCAGCAGCCCCGGACTAGCGGGTCTTATAGCCAAAAACATTCAGTACTTC; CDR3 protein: CASSPGLAGLIAKNIQYF
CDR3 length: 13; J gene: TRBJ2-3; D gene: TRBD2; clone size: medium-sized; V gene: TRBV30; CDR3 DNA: TGTGCCTGGAGTGGGACTAGCCAAGATACGCAGTATTTT; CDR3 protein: CAWSGTSQDTQYF
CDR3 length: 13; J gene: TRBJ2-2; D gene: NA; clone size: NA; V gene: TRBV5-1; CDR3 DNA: TGCGCCAGCAGCTTGAGTGTCGGCGGGGAGCTGTTTTTT; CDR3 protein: CASSLSVGGELFF
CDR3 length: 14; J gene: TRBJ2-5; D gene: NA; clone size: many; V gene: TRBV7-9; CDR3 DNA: TGTGCCAGCAGACGGGACATACGGGAAGAGACCCAGTACTTC; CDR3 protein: CASRRDIREETQYF
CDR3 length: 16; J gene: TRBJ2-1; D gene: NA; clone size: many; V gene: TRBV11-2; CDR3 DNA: TGTGCCAGCAGCTTAGGAGAGGGACGCCGAGAGAATGAGCAGTTCTTC; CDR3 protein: CASSLGEGRRENEQFF
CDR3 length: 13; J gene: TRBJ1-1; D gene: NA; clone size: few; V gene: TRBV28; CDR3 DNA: TGTGCCAGCAGTTTACCCGAGGGAACTGAAGCTTTCTTT; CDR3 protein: CASSLPEGTEAFF
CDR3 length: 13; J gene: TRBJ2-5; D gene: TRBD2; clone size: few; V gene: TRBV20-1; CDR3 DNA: TGCGGATCCACTAGCGGGAGATGGGAGACCCAGTACTTC; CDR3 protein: CGSTSGRWETQYF
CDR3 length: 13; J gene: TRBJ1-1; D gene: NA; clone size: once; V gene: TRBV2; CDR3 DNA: TGTGCCAGCAGTGTACAGGTATTCACTGAAGCTTTCTTT; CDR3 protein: CASSVQVFTEAFF
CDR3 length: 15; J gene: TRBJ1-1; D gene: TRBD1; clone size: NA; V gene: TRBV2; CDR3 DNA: TGTGCCAGCAGTGGGGACAGCCCCCGGAGCGCTGAAGCTTTCTTT; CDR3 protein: CASSGDSPRSAEAFF
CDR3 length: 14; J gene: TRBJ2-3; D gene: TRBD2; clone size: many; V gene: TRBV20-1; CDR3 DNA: TGCAGTGCCACTAGCGGGAGAGGGACAGATACGCAGTATTTT; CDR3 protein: CSATSGRGTDTQYF
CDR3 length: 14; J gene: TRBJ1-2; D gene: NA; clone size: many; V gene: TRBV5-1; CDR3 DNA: TGCGCCAGCAGCTTGTTCGGCGCCGAGCAGGGCTACACCTTC; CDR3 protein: CASSLFGAEQGYTF